This passage covers 7 T cell receptor beta chains from one sample sequenced in a study of cytomegalovirus exposure and HLA in healthy donors. The PCR employed 60 Vbeta primers together with 13 Jbeta primers. This table comes from immunoSEQ multiplex PCR, and its TCRdb copy is limited to in-frame clones, with some not included. The table has fewer than 250,000 clones, 65% to 75% seen once. Specimen: PBMCs. The receptors originated from a man aged 30-40 years in good health and CMV-seropositive.

This clone has just a few counts. The V call is TRBV19, the J call TRBJ1-6; 8 bases match TRBD1. The V and J ends lost 6 bases and 10 bases, in that order; junction bases with no gene match: 5. The CDR3 contains 13 residues. CDR1 and CDR2 (germline): LNHDA, SQIVND (reference sequence). CDR3 DNA: TGTGCCAGTAGGGACAGGGTTTCCTCACCCCTCCACTTT. Translation gives CASRDRVSSPLHF. Looking up the rest from reference TRBV19 and TRBJ1-6 gives the full variable domain: DGGITQSPKYLFRKEGQNVTLSCEQNLNHDAMYWYRQDPGQGLRLIYYSQIVNDFQKGDIAEGYSVSREKKESFPLTVTSAQKNPTAFYLCASRDRVSSPLHFGNGTRLTVT.

The chain is built from TRBV28 and TRBJ1-1; tentatively, D is TRBD1 (5 bases). The germline V gene has CDR1 MDHEN and CDR2 SYDVKM. The ends were cut back, 4 bases at V and 11 bases at J, with 14 bases in the middle. This CDR3 contains 12 residues. The CDR3 sequence: CASSSTDGGAFF. CDR3 nucleotides: TGTGCCAGCAGTTCAACCGATGGGGGGGCTTTCTTT.

This clone was counted between two and nine times. The CDR3 loop is CASSLGEGPYEQYF. The DNA of the CDR3 is TGTGCCAGCAGCTTGGGGGAGGGGCCCTACGAGCAGTACTTC. The V gene is TRBV7-3, the J gene TRBJ2-7; 7 bases line up with TRBD2. The CDR3 has 14 residues. Losses at the gene ends were 3 bases for V and 2 bases for J; bases not matched to a gene: 4. From germline, CDR1 is SGHTA and CDR2 FQGTGA.

This clone was counted a few times. The chain links TRBV9 to TRBJ1-2, with 7 bases aligning to TRBD1. Per germline, CDR1 SGDLS and CDR2 YYNGEE. This CDR3 region has 13 residues. V gave up 3 bases and J gave up 4 bases; unmatched junction bases: 3. The CDR3 is CASSARQGYGYTF. In DNA form, the CDR3 reads TGTGCCAGCAGCGCGAGACAGGGCTATGGCTACACCTTC.

The gene calls are TRBV6-5 and TRBJ2-7; 14 positions match TRBD2. V shed 2 bases, J shed 5 bases, and the junction held 5 bases outside the gene matches. CDR1 is MNHEY, CDR2 SVGAGI, per germline. This CDR3 contains 16 residues. CDR3 amino acids: CASSYAGTSGRHEQYF. CDR3 DNA: TGTGCCAGCAGTTACGCTGGGACTAGCGGGAGACACGAGCAGTACTTC.

The chain is built from TRBV9 and TRBJ2-3; 10 positions agree with TRBD2. The CDR3 covers 17 residues. Germline CDR1 SGDLS, CDR2 YYNGEE. V dropped 2 bases and J dropped 2; count of bases not matched to a gene: 8. CDR3 bases: TGTGCCAGCAGCGTTCCTAGCGGGGGCCCCTCCACAGATACGCAGTATTTT. Amino acid sequence: CASSVPSGGPSTDTQYF.

This sequence joins TRBV11-3 and TRBJ1-1, with 7 bases aligning to TRBD1. The CDR3 covers 14 residues. Germline-derived CDR1 and CDR2 are SGHNT and YENEEA. V shed 6 bases and J 4 bases; nucleotides not matched to a gene: 8. CDR3 sequence reads: CASSPGGLGTEAFF. The CDR3 DNA sequence: TGTGCCAGCAGTCCAGGGGGTTTGGGCACTGAAGCTTTCTTT.